The 26 T cell receptor beta chains in this list originate from one sample, sequenced in a study of T cells in Graves' hyperthyroidism and ophthalmopathy. The source material, RNA transcripts, was used to amplify TCR beta CDR3 regions. Carried out on the TCR CDR3, a first-round RT-PCR used the HTBI primer set. MiXCR, run by TCRdb on the multiplex PCR reads, gives a single entry per CDR3 protein. The sample carries 690,000 or so distinct CDR3 sequences, approximately 18% recorded once. Sequenced input: blood. All receptors derive from a woman aged 45-65 years with Graves' hyperthyroidism that later progressed to Graves' ophthalmopathy.

The chain combines TRBV20-1 with TRBJ1-6, with 10 bases lining up with TRBD1. Germline-derived CDR1 and CDR2 are DFQATT and SNEGSKA (reference sequence). V was pared by 0 bases and J by 0 bases, with 8 bases of the junction left unmatched. The CDR3 loop spans 19 amino acids. The CDR3 loop reads CSARDPGTGVISYNSPLHF. The DNA for the CDR3 is TGCAGTGCTAGAGATCCAGGGACAGGGGTGATCTCCTATAATTCACCCCTCCACTTT.

This chain connects TRBV6-1 to TRBJ2-5; 7 bases line up with TRBD2. Trimming at V came to 7 bases and at J to 5 bases, leaving 7 bases not matched to a gene. Per the germline V gene, CDR1 is MNHNS and CDR2 is SASEGT. The length of the CDR3 is 13 residues. The CDR3, as DNA: TGTGCCAGCACCGGGGGAGGGGCTGAGACCCAGTACTTC. This sequence encodes CASTGGGAETQYF.

The table lists this clonotype with many counts. The gene calls are TRBV9 and TRBJ1-6; D unresolved. Germline assignment: CDR1 SGDLS and CDR2 YYNGEE. V gave up 4 bases and J gave up 7 bases, with 12 bases separating them. The CDR3 runs 14 residues. As DNA, the CDR3 is TGTGCCAGCAGCCCCCTAACTCAAAATTCACCCCTCCACTTT. Its translation is CASSPLTQNSPLHF. Supplemented by reference TRBV9 and TRBJ1-6, the full variable domain reads DSGVTQTPKHLITATGQRVTLRCSPRSGDLSVYWYQQSLDQGLQFLIQYYNGEERAKGNILERFSAQQFPDLHSELNLSSLELGDSALYFCASSPLTQNSPLHFGNGTRLTVT.

This sequence joins TRBV24-1 and TRBJ2-1, with 10 bases aligning to TRBD2. The ends lost 4 bases at V and 7 bases at J; junction bases unmatched: 6. CDR1 is KGHDR and CDR2 is SFDVKD in the germline V gene. The CDR3 consists of 15 residues. The CDR3 bases are TGTGCCACCAGTGACCCGCTAGCGGGGGATAATGAGCAGTTCTTC. Translating it yields CATSDPLAGDNEQFF.

A few counts support this clonotype. The gene calls are TRBV6-1 and TRBJ1-2; D gene ambiguous. V was cut by 7 bases and J by 7 bases, with 16 bases left in between. CDR3 size: 13 residues. Germline CDR1 reads MNHNS; CDR2 reads SASEGT. CDR3 region: CASTPIKGVGYTF. The CDR3, as DNA: TGTGCCAGCACCCCAATAAAAGGAGTTGGCTACACCTTC.

The chain uses TRBV6-1 and TRBJ2-2; 10 nucleotides align to TRBD2. Germline values: CDR1 MNHNS, CDR2 SASEGT. J lost 4 bases, V lost 7 bases, and 3 bases had no gene match. The CDR3 is 14 amino acids. The CDR3 protein is CASMRTSGTGELFF. CDR3 coding DNA: TGTGCCAGCATGAGGACTAGCGGCACCGGGGAGCTGTTTTTT.

This clonotype was seen more than once but under ten times. V usage is TRBV11-2 and J usage is TRBJ1-1; D gene uncertain. Germline values: CDR1 SGHAT, CDR2 FQNNGV. This CDR3 is 15 amino acids long. V dropped 1 base and J dropped 2 bases, with 11 bases sitting between them. In DNA, the CDR3 is TGTGCCAGCAGCTTAGCCGGTCGGGTTAACACTGAAGCTTTCTTT. Translation gives CASSLAGRVNTEAFF.

Worth noting for this clonotype: Possible read error: a much larger clone is one base away. The CDR3 is CASNSYEQYF. The CDR3 region has the DNA TGTGCCAGCAACTCCTACGAGCAGTACTTC. This chain joins TRBV5-8 and TRBJ2-7, with unresolved D. The CDR3 spans 10 residues. Germline assignment: CDR1 SGHTS and CDR2 YDEGEE. Trimming left V 6 bases short and J 0 bases short, with 1 base between. Filled out from reference TRBV5-8 and TRBJ2-7, the complete variable domain reads EAGVTQSPTHLIKTRGQQATLRCSPISGHTSVYWYQQALGLGLQFLLWYDEGEERNRGNFPPRFSGRQFPNYSSELNVNALELEDSALYLCASNSYEQYFGPGTRLTVT.

This clonotype was seen at least ten times. The chain links TRBV11-2 to TRBJ2-3; no definite D call. The CDR3 is 15 amino acids. V was pared by 1 base and J by 2 bases, with 10 bases between. The germline V gene encodes CDR1 SGHAT and CDR2 FQNNGV. The CDR3 spells CASSLVGGTTDTQYF. The CDR3 bases are TGTGCCAGCAGCTTAGTCGGCGGAACCACAGATACGCAGTATTTT.

This clonotype occurred many times. The V call is TRBV11-2, the J call TRBJ2-7; a weak D match, TRBD1 (6 bases). Per germline, CDR1 SGHAT and CDR2 FQNNGV. The V end lost 7 bases, the J end lost 5 bases, and 18 bases lay between the germline ends. The CDR3 loop spans 14 amino acids. This chain's CDR3 is CASTPVDSIHEQYF. CDR3 nucleotide sequence: TGTGCCAGCACCCCGGTGGACAGTATCCACGAGCAGTACTTC. Drawing the rest from reference TRBV11-2 and TRBJ2-7, the complete variable domain is EAGVAQSPRYKIIEKRQSVAFWCNPISGHATLYWYQQILGQGPKLLIQFQNNGVVDDSQLPKDRFSAERLKGVDSTLKIQPAKLEDSAVYLCASTPVDSIHEQYFGPGTRLTVT.

The rearrangement joins TRBV10-3 to TRBJ2-1; perhaps TRBD2 as D (6 bases). CDR1 is ENHRY, CDR2 SYGVKD, per germline. The CDR3 has 15 residues. V dropped 3 bases and J dropped 7 bases, with 16 bases sitting between them. As DNA, the CDR3 is TGTGCCATCAGTGATGGGGGGACCTTTGGGAATGAGCAGTTCTTC. Translating gives CAISDGGTFGNEQFF.

At least ten counts were recorded for this clonotype. The rearrangement uses TRBV5-1 and TRBJ2-5; 10 positions match TRBD1. The CDR3 covers 15 residues. The J segment lost 4 bases and the V segment lost 4 bases, leaving 7 bases of the junction unmatched. Germline values: CDR1 SGHRS, CDR2 YFSETQ. The CDR3: CASSDVTGGRETQYF. In nucleotides, the CDR3 is TGCGCCAGCAGCGACGTGACAGGGGGCCGAGAGACCCAGTACTTC. The full variable domain, with the rest looked up from reference TRBV5-1 and TRBJ2-5, is KAGVTQTPRYLIKTRGQQVTLSCSPISGHRSVSWYQQTPGQGLQFLFEYFSETQRNKGNFPGRFSGRQFSNSRSEMNVSTLELGDSALYLCASSDVTGGRETQYFGPGTRLLVL.

V usage is TRBV13 and J usage is TRBJ1-6; D gene ambiguous. CDR1 and CDR2 from the germline V gene are PRHDT and FYEKMQ (reference sequence). The CDR3 extends over 12 amino acids. Trimming stripped 2 bases from V and 11 bases from J, with 7 bases between. In DNA form, the CDR3 reads TGTGCCAGCAGCTTAATCGGGACACCCCTCCACTTT. Translated, it gives CASSLIGTPLHF.

This clonotype was seen more than once but under ten times. The rearrangement links TRBV13 to TRBJ1-5, with unresolved D. V gave up 5 bases and J gave up 9 bases, with 14 bases separating them. The CDR3 runs to 13 residues. Germline values: CDR1 PRHDT, CDR2 FYEKMQ (reference sequence). The CDR3 coding sequence is TGTGCCAGCAGCCACAATCCCCCGGTGCCCCAGCATTTT. This translates into CASSHNPPVPQHF.

In this sample, this clonotype turned up many times. The chain carries TRBV19 and TRBJ1-1, with D perhaps matching TRBD1 (5 bases). The CDR3 has 15 amino acids. Deletions cut 2 bases from V and 0 bases from J, with 10 bases between. The germline gives CDR1 LNHDA, CDR2 SQIVND (reference sequence). Written as DNA, the CDR3 is TGTGCCAGTAGTATATTGGGGCAGATGAACACTGAAGCTTTCTTT. This translates into CASSILGQMNTEAFF.

This clonotype was observed many times. The CDR3 loop reads CASSHRETQYF. CDR3 DNA sequence: TGTGCCAGCAGTCATAGGGAGACCCAGTACTTC. This chain joins TRBV7-9 and TRBJ2-5; D is unclear. Germline V gene data show CDR1 as SEHNR and CDR2 as FQNEAQ (reference sequence). Trimming stripped 6 bases from V and 5 bases from J, with 7 bases between. The CDR3 spans 11 residues.

The table lists this clonotype with many counts. The rearrangement joins TRBV6-1 to TRBJ2-2, with 10 bases aligning to TRBD1. V shed 9 bases, J shed 4 bases, and the junction held 8 bases outside the gene matches. From germline, CDR1 is MNHNS and CDR2 SASEGT. The CDR3 has 15 residues. The CDR3 loop is CASKDRGRGTGELFF. CDR3 DNA: TGTGCCAGTAAAGACAGGGGGCGCGGCACCGGGGAGCTGTTTTTT.

This clonotype has more than one count but fewer than ten. The chain links TRBV3-1 to TRBJ2-6, with TRBD1 matching over 9 bases. Germline values: CDR1 LGHDT, CDR2 YNNKEL (reference sequence). The CDR3 totals 18 residues. V lost 6 bases, J lost 0 bases, and 9 bases stayed unmatched. The CDR3 nucleotides are TGTGCCAGCAGTGGCCGGGACAGGGTGCGCTCTGGGGCCAACGTCCTGACTTTC. Translation: CASSGRDRVRSGANVLTF.

This clonotype has more than one count but fewer than ten. V usage is TRBV7-9 and J usage is TRBJ1-1; TRBD1 matches at 8 bases. Germline V gives CDR1 SEHNR, CDR2 FQNEAQ (reference sequence). The ends lost 5 bases at V and 1 base at J; junction bases unmatched: 15. CDR3 length: 18 amino acids. In nucleotides, the CDR3 is TGTGCCAGCAGCACAGATCGGGGCACAGGGGGTCCGAACACTGAAGCTTTCTTT. This gives the protein CASSTDRGTGGPNTEAFF.

This chain links TRBV10-2 with TRBJ2-3, with D perhaps TRBD2 (7 bases). The CDR3 contains 17 residues. CDR1 is WSHSY and CDR2 is SAAADI in the germline V gene. Trimming shortened V by 5 bases and J by 2 bases, and 20 bases separated the two germline ends. This chain's CDR3 is CASSTPSAGAFTDTQYF. DNA of the CDR3: TGCGCCAGCAGTACGCCGTCGGCGGGGGCCTTCACAGATACGCAGTATTTT.

This clonotype appeared many times. The junction differs from germline at one of its ends, possibly a read error. The chain couples TRBV18 to TRBJ1-2; TRBD1 matches 11 bases. CDR3 size: 16 residues. Germline CDR1 is KGHSH and CDR2 is LQKENI. CDR3 amino acids: CASSSPIGQGALGYTF. CDR3 nucleotide sequence: TGTGCCAGCTCATCACCGATCGGACAGGGGGCGCTTGGCTACACCTTC.

On this clonotype: Since a much larger clone is just one base distant, this may be a read error. V gene TRBV3-1 combines with J gene TRBJ2-3, with 13 bases matching TRBD2. V shed 4 bases, J shed 6 bases, and the junction held 10 bases outside the gene matches. The CDR3 is 17 amino acids. The germline V gene encodes CDR1 LGHDT and CDR2 YNNKEL (reference sequence). Here the CDR3 reads CASSRGLAGVLVDTQYF. CDR3 nucleotides: TGTGCCAGCAGCCGCGGACTAGCGGGGGTATTGGTCGATACGCAGTATTTT.

The chain joins TRBV29-1 to TRBJ1-1; 9 bases are shared with TRBD1. Trimming at V came to 5 bases and at J to 1 base, leaving 2 bases not matched to a gene. CDR3 length: 13 amino acids. In germline, CDR1 is SQVTM, CDR2 ANQGSEA. The CDR3 reads CSVLDRGNTEAFF. As DNA, the CDR3 is TGCAGCGTTTTGGACAGGGGGAACACTGAAGCTTTCTTT. Together with reference TRBV29-1 and TRBJ1-1, the CDR3 gives the full variable domain: SAVISQKPSRDICQRGTSLTIQCQVDSQVTMMFWYRQQPGQSLTLIATANQGSEATYESGFVIDKFPISRPNLTFSTLTVSNMSPEDSSIYLCSVLDRGNTEAFFGQGTRLTVV.

The chain is built from TRBV7-9 and TRBJ2-5; D is perhaps TRBD1 or TRBD2 (5 bases each). This CDR3 spans 15 amino acids. With 1 base removed from V and 4 bases from J, the gap between germline ends came to 13 bases. Germline V gene sequence: CDR1 SEHNR, CDR2 FQNEAQ (reference sequence). The CDR3 spells CASSLGGVGLETQYF. In DNA form, the CDR3 reads TGTGCCAGCAGCTTAGGAGGGGTTGGGTTAGAGACCCAGTACTTC.

The chain has TRBV3-1 and TRBJ2-5, with 9 positions matching TRBD2. This CDR3 has 17 residues. The ends lost 4 bases at V and 0 bases at J; junction bases unmatched: 9. Germline CDR1 LGHDT, CDR2 YNNKEL (reference sequence). CDR3 DNA sequence: TGTGCCAGCAGCCTAGGGGTGATAGCGGGGGACCAAGAGACCCAGTACTTC. It translates to CASSLGVIAGDQETQYF.

DNA for the CDR3: TGCGCCAGCAGCCACGATAAAGACATGAATACTAATGAAAAACTGTTTTTT. The encoded protein is CASSHDKDMNTNEKLFF. The rearrangement joins TRBV5-1 to TRBJ1-4; D uncertain. Trimming cost V 4 bases and J 2 bases, with 18 bases left between them. Germline values: CDR1 SGHRS, CDR2 YFSETQ. The CDR3 runs 17 residues.